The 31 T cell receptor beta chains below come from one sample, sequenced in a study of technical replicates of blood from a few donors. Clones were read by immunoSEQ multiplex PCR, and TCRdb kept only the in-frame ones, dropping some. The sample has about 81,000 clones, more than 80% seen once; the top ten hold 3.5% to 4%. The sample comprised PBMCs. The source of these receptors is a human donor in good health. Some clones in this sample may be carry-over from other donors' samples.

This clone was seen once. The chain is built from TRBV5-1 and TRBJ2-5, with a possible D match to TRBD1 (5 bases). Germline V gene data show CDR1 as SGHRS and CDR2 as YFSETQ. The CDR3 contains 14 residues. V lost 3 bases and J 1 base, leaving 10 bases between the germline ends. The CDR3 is CASSSGRGQETQYF. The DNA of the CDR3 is TGCGCCAGCAGCTCGGGTAGGGGCCAAGAGACCCAGTACTTC.

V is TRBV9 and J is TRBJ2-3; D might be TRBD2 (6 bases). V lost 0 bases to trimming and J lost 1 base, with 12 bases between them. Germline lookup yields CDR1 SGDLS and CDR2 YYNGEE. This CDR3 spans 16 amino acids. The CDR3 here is CASSVGTGSGTDTQYF. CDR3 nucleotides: TGTGCCAGCAGCGTAGGAACCGGGAGTGGCACAGATACGCAGTATTTT.

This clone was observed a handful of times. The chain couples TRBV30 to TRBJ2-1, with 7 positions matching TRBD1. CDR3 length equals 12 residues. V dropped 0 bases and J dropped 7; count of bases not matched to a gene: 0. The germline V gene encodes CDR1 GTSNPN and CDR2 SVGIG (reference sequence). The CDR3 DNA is TGTGCCTGGAGTGTACAGGGGAATGAGCAGTTCTTC. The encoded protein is CAWSVQGNEQFF.

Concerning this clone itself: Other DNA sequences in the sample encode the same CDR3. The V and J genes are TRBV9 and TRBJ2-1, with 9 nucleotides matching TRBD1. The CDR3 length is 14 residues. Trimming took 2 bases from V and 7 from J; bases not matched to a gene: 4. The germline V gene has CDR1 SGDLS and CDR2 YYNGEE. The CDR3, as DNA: TGTGCCAGCAGCGTGACAGGGGGATGGAATGAGCAGTTCTTC. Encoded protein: CASSVTGGWNEQFF.

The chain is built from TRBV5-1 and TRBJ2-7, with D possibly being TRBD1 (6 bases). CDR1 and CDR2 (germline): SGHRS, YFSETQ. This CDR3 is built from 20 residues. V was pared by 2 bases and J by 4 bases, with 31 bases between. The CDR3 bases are TGCGCCAGCAGCTTCTCCGGAGGAAAGGGTGAAAGGCAAACAGGGTACGAGCAGTACTTC. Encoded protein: CASSFSGGKGERQTGYEQYF.

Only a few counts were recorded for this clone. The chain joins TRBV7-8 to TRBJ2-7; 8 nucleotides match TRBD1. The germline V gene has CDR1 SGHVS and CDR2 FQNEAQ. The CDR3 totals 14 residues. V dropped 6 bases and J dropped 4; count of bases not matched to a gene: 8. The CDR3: CASSGDRGQYEQYF. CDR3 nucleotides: TGTGCCAGCAGTGGAGACAGGGGTCAGTACGAGCAGTACTTC.

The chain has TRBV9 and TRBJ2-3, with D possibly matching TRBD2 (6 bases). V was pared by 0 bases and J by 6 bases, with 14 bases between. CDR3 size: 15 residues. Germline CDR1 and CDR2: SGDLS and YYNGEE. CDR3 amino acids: CASSVDASARDTQYF. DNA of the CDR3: TGTGCCAGCAGCGTAGACGCTAGCGCAAGGGATACGCAGTATTTT.

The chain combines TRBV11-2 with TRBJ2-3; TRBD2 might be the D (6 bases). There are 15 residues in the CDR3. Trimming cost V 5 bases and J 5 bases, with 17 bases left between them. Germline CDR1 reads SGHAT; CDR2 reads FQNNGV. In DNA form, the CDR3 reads TGTGCCAGCAGCGCAAGGCGGGGAGGAAGAGATACGCAGTATTTT. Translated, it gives CASSARRGGRDTQYF. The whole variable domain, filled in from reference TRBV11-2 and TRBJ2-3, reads EAGVAQSPRYKIIEKRQSVAFWCNPISGHATLYWYQQILGQGPKLLIQFQNNGVVDDSQLPKDRFSAERLKGVDSTLKIQPAKLEDSAVYLCASSARRGGRDTQYFGPGTRLTVL.

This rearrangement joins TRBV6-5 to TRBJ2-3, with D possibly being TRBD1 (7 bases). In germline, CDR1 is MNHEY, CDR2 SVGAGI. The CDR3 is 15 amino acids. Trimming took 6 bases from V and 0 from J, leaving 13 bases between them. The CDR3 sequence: CASRRDSISTDTQYF. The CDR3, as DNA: TGTGCCAGCAGGCGGGACAGCATCAGCACAGATACGCAGTATTTT.

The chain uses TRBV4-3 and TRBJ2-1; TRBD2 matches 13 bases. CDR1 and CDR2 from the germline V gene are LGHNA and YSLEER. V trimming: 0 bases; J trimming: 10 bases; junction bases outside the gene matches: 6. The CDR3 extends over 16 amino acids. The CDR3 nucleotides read TGCGCCAGCAGCCAAGAGTCACTAGCGGGAGGGCCCGAGCAGTTCTTC. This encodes CASSQESLAGGPEQFF.

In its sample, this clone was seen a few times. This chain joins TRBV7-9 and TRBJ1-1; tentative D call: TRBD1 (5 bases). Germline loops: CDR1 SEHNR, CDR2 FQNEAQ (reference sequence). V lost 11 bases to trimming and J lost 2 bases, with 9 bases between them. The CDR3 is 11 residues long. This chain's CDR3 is CAGDSNTEAFF. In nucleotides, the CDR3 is TGTGCCGGCGACAGTAACACTGAAGCTTTCTTT.

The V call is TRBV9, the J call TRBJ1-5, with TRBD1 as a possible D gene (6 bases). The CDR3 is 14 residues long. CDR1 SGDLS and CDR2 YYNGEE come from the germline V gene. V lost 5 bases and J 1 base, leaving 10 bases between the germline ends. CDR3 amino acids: CASSKGQSNQPQHF. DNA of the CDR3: TGTGCCAGCAGTAAAGGACAGAGCAATCAGCCCCAGCATTTT. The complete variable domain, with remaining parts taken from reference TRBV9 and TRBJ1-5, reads DSGVTQTPKHLITATGQRVTLRCSPRSGDLSVYWYQQSLDQGLQFLIQYYNGEERAKGNILERFSAQQFPDLHSELNLSSLELGDSALYFCASSKGQSNQPQHFGDGTRLSIL.

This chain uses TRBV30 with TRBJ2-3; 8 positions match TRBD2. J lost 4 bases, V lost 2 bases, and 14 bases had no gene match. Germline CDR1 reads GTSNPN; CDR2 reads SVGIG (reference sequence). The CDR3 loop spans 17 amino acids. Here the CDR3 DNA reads TGTGCCTGGAGTTTACCGGGACCCCGGGAGGGCCCAGATACGCAGTATTTT. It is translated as CAWSLPGPREGPDTQYF.

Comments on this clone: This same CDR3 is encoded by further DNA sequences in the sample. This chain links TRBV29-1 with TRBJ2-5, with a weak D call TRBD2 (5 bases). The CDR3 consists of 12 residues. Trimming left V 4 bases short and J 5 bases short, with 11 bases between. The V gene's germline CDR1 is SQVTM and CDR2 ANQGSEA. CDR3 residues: CSVGYRGETQYF. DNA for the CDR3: TGCAGCGTTGGCTATCGAGGGGAGACCCAGTACTTC.

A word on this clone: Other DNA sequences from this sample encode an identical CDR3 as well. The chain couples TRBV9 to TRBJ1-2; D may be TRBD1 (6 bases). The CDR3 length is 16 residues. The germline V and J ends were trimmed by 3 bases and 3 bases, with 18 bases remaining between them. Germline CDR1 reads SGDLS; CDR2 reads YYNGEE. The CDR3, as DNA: TGTGCCAGCAGCGAACGACCGACAGGCCCCTACTATGGCTACACCTTC. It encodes CASSERPTGPYYGYTF.

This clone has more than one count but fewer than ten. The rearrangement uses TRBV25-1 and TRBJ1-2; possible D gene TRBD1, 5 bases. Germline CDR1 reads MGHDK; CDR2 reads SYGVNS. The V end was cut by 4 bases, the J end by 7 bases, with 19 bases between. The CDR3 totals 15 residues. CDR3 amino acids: CASSVSVGDWGGYTF. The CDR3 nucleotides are TGTGCCAGCAGTGTCTCGGTAGGGGATTGGGGTGGCTACACCTTC.

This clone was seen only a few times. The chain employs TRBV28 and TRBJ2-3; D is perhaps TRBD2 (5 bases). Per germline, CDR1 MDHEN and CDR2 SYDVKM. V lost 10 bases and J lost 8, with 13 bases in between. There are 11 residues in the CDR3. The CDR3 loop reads CATLLAGTQYF. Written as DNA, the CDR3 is TGTGCCACACTGCTCGCGGGTACGCAGTATTTT.

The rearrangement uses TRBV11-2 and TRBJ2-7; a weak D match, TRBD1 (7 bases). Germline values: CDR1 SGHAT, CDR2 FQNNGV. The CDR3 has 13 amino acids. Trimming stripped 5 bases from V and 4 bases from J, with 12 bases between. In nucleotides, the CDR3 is TGTGCCAGCAGCCCCCAGGGGGGATACGAGCAGTACTTC. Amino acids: CASSPQGGYEQYF.

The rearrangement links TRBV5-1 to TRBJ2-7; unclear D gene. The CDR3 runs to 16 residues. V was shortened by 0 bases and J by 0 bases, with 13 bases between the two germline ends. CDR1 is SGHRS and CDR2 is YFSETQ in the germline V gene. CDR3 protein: CASSLVRRSSSYEQYF. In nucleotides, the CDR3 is TGCGCCAGCAGCTTGGTGAGGAGAAGCAGCTCCTACGAGCAGTACTTC.

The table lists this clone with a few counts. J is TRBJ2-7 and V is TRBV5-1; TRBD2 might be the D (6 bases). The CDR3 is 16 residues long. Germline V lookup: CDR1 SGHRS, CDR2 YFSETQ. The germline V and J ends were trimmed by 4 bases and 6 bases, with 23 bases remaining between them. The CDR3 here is CASSQGSGETQGEQYF. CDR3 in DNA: TGCGCCAGCAGCCAAGGGTCGGGAGAAACCCAGGGCGAGCAGTACTTC. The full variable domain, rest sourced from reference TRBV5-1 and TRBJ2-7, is KAGVTQTPRYLIKTRGQQVTLSCSPISGHRSVSWYQQTPGQGLQFLFEYFSETQRNKGNFPGRFSGRQFSNSRSEMNVSTLELGDSALYLCASSQGSGETQGEQYFGPGTRLTVT.

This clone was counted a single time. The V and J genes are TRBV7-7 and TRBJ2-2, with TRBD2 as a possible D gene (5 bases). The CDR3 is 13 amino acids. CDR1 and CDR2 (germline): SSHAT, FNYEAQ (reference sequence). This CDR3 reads CAAGGSNTGELFF. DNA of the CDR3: TGTGCGGCGGGCGGTTCGAACACCGGGGAGCTGTTTTTT.

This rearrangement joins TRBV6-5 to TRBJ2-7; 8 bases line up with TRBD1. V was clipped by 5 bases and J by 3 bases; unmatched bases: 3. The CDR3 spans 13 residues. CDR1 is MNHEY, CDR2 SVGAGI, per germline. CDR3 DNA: TGTGCCAGCAGTGCACAGGGGGGCTACGAGCAGTACTTC. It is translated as CASSAQGGYEQYF.

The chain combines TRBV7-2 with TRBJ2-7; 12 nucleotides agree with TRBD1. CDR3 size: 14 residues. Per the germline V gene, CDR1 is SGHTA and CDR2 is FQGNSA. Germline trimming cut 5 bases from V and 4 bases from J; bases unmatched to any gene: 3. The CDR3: CASSPGQGAYEQYF. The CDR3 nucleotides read TGTGCCAGCAGCCCGGGACAGGGGGCTTACGAGCAGTACTTC.

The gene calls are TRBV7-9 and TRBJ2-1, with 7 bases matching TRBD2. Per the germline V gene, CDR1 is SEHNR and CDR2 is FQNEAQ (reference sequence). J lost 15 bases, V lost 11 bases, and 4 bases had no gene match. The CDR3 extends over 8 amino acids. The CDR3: CAGGGLFF. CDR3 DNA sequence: TGTGCCGGGGGGGGGTTGTTCTTC.

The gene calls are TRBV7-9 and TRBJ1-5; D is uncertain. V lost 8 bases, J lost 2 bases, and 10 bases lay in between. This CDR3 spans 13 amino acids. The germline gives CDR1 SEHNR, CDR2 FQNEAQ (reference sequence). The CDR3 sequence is CASDLGGNQPQHF. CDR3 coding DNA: TGTGCCAGCGATCTTGGAGGCAATCAGCCCCAGCATTTT.

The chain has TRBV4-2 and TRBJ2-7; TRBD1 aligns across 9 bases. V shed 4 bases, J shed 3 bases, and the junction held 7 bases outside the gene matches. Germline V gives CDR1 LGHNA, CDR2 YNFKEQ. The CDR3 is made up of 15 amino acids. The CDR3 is CASSLDRDRDYEQYF. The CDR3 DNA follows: TGTGCCAGCAGCCTGGACCGGGACAGGGACTACGAGCAGTACTTC.

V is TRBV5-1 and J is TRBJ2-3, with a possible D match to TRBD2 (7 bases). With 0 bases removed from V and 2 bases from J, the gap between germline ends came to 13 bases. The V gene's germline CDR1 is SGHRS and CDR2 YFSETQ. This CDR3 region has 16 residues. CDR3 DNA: TGCGCCAGCAGCTTGGGCCCGGGGGGCTTCACAGATACGCAGTATTTT. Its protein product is CASSLGPGGFTDTQYF.

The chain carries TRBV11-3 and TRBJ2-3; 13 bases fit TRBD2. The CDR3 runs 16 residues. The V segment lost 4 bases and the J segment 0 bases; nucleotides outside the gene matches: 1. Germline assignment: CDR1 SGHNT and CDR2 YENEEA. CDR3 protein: CASSWGLAGSTDTQYF. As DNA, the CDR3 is TGTGCCAGCAGCTGGGGACTAGCGGGGAGCACAGATACGCAGTATTTT.

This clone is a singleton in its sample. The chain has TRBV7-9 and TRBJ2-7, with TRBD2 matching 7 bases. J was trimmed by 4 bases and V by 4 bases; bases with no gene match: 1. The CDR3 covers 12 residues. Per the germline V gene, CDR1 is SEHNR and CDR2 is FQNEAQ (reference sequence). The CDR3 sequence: CASSWEGYEQYF. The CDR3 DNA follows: TGTGCCAGCAGCTGGGAGGGGTACGAGCAGTACTTC.

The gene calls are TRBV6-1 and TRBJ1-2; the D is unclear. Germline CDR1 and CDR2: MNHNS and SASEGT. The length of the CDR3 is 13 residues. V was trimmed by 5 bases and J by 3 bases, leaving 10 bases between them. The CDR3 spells CASSQTGYYGYTF. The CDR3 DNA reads TGTGCCAGCAGTCAGACGGGTTACTATGGCTACACCTTC.

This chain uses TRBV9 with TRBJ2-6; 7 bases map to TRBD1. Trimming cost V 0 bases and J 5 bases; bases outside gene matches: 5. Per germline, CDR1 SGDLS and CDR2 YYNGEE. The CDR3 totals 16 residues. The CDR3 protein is CASSVVGRGWANVLTF. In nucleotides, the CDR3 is TGTGCCAGCAGCGTAGTTGGCAGGGGGTGGGCCAACGTCCTGACTTTC.